This TCR beta chain was documented in a study of cytomegalovirus exposure and HLA in healthy donors. Study-wide findings and caveats: By HLA locus, TCR association rates varied in a later analysis, with DRB1 showing the most and HLA-C the fewest.

Points on this clone: No antigen is known for it.

Trimming took 3 bases from V and 4 from J; bases not matched to a gene: 6. The CDR3 sequence is 15 residues long. Germline lookup yields CDR1 LNHDA and CDR2 SQIVND (reference sequence). This PCR relied on a set of 60 Vbeta primers and 13 Jbeta primers. The assay was immunoSEQ multiplex PCR, and TCRdb's table has in-frame clones only and misses some. The profile shows about 200,000 clones, over 60% of them singletons. This TCR came from a male donor in good health and CMV-seronegative. The V call is TRBV19, the J call TRBJ1-5; 7 positions agree with TRBD1. Material: PBMCs. CDR3 in amino acids: CASSIPTGVNQPQHF. In DNA form, the CDR3 reads TGTGCCAGTAGTATTCCCACAGGGGTTAATCAGCCCCAGCATTTT.